This T cell receptor beta chain was sequenced for a study of cytomegalovirus exposure and HLA in healthy donors. General study results and limits: Cytomegalovirus association was assigned to about 180 TCR beta chains.

Regarding this clone: Antigen unknown.

Assay used: immunoSEQ multiplex PCR; TCRdb lists only in-frame clones, some missing. The table lists under 250,000 clones, less than 85% of them singletons, with roughly 5.5% in the top ten. Germline CDR1 and CDR2: SGHRS and YFSETQ. The CDR3 length is 17 residues. Trimming took 6 bases from V and 4 from J; bases not matched to a gene: 9. The clonotype was recovered from a woman aged 18-29 years in good health and CMV-seronegative. The chain recombines TRBV5-1 with TRBJ2-2; the match to TRBD2 covers 13 bases. The sequenced sample was PBMCs. Here the CDR3 reads CASTMGLAGPGTGELFF. For the CDR3, the DNA is TGCGCCAGCACCATGGGACTAGCGGGGCCAGGCACCGGGGAGCTGTTTTTT.